This T cell receptor (beta chain) originates from a study of blood T cell repertoires in COVID-19 (dated by TCRdb to the early 2020s). Regarding the complete study: Samples from collaborators originated in the United States, Italy and Spain and spanned both the acute and convalescent phases of COVID-19. The prospective study material was composed of cDNA or gDNA derived from T cells, B-cell-depleted T cells, or PBMCs. Nearly every sample came with metadata listing a de-identified subject ID, COVID-19 status, age in years and sex. The repertoires were made available in a free public database intended to serve as a resource for research on the immune response to SARS-CoV-2. Samples were obtained from the ongoing ImmuneRACE study (first 160 participants) and from 1,254 subjects provided by 6 global collaborators. Subjects who had been exposed to COVID-19, were actively infected with it, or had recovered from it provided the deeply sampled blood TCRbeta repertoires that made up the dataset. Where HLA class I and class II types were available, the types were taken from metadata supplied by the sample provider, not from assay-based typing. Paper-wide results and their limitations: The amount of clinical and demographic metadata varied by source and participant and was provided uncurated.

The immunoSEQ Assay, a bias-controlled multiplex PCR, was used to amplify TCRbeta CDR3 regions from genomic DNA. In the paper's pipeline: Within the assay, amplification of reference gene primers was used to estimate how many nucleated cells each sample contained. Sequence reads were collapsed and filtered to measure the absolute abundance of every unique TCRbeta CDR3 rearrangement. For each sample, productive Simpson clonality was calculated as the square root of Simpson's diversity index across productive rearrangements. TCRdb stores this immuneACCESS table with in-frame sequences only. Part of the clones is absent; in the studies checked, under half of the shortfall reflects unresolved V genes, and no reason is known for the rest. For V, J and clone size, that table is used; D and trimming come from the DNA. Here the sample has roughly 72,000 clones; approximately 87% occur a single time. The ten largest clones take up about 2.5% of the sample.

Germline trimming: 6 bases from V, 0 bases from J; junction bases outside gene matches: 8. The germline V gene specifies KGHSH as CDR1 and LQKENI as CDR2. Taken from cysteine to phenylalanine, the CDR3 has 16 residues. The only DNA kept is the CDR3, 48 bases in frame from the first base. Remarks on this clone: No antigen is known for it. Qualities for individual bases were not recorded, and no much larger clone is one base off.

Whole blood was collected in K2EDTA tubes by collaborating institutions according to the institutions' own protocols. For TCRbeta analysis, collaborators shipped samples in one of three forms: frozen whole blood, isolated PBMCs, or DNA extracted from either of those sample types. Sequenced sample: peripheral blood. This sequence originates from a human donor in a cohort sampled during active COVID-19. This sequence uses TRBV18 and TRBJ1-3, with 7 junctional bases fitting TRBD1. The nucleotide sequence is given as TGTGCCAGCTCGTACGACAGGGCTATCTCTGGAAACACCATATATTTT. It is translated as CASSYDRAISGNTIYF.